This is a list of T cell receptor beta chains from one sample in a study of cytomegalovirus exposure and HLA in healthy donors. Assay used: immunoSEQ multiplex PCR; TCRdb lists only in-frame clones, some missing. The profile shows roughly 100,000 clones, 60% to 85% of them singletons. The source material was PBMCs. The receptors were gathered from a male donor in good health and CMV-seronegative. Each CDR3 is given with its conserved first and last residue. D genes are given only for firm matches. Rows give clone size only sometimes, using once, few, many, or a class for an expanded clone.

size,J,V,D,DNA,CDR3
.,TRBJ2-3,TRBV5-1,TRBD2,TGCGCCAGCAGGTCTCGAGGGACTAGCGGCACAGATACGCAGTATTTT,CASRSRGTSGTDTQYF
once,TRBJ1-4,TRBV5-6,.,TGTGCCAGCAGCTTGGCCGCAGGGGCGGATGAAAAACTGTTTTTT,CASSLAAGADEKLFF
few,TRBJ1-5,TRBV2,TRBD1,TGTGCCAGCAGCGGACAGGAGATCAATCAGCCCCAGCATTTT,CASSGQEINQPQHF
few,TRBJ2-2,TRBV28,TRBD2,TGTGCCAGCACCTCGGCGGGACTAGCAGTTCGAGGACCGCACACCGGGGAGCTGTTTTTT,CASTSAGLAVRGPHTGELFF
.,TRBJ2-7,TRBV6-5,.,TGTGCCAGCAGTTCGACTGACAGCTACGAGCAGTACTTC,CASSSTDSYEQYF
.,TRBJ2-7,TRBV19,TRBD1,TGTGCCAGTAGAGGTGGGGACAGAGCCTACGAGCAGTACTTC,CASRGGDRAYEQYF
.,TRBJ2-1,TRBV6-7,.,TGTGCCAGCGTGTACGGGAGCCCTCTCCGAGGATACAATGAGCAGTTCTTC,CASVYGSPLRGYNEQFF
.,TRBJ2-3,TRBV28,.,TGTGCCAGCAGGGTGGCAGGGAGGCCAGATACGCAGTATTTT,CASRVAGRPDTQYF
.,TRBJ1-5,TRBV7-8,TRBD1,TGTGCCAGCAGCTTATACAGGGGAATGAATCAGCCCCAGCATTTT,CASSLYRGMNQPQHF
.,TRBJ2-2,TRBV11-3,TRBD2,TGTGCCACTGAGCGGGATGGAACCGGGGAGCTGTTTTTT,CATERDGTGELFF
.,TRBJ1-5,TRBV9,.,TGTGCCAGCAGCGTGGACAGTGATCAGCCCCAGCATTTT,CASSVDSDQPQHF
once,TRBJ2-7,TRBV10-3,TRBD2,TGTGCCACCAACGCGGGAGGGGCCGATGAGCAGTACTTC,CATNAGGADEQYF
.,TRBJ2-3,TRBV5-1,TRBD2,TGCGCCAGCAGCTTGGCTAGCGGGAGGGTCAGGGGCACAGATACGCAGTATTTT,CASSLASGRVRGTDTQYF
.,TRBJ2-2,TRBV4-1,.,TGCGCCAGCAGCCTCCCCCAGTGGGGCATCGCGAACACCGGGGAGCTGTTTTTT,CASSLPQWGIANTGELFF
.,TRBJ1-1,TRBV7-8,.,TGTGCCAGCGCGGGGGGCCGGCGCGGTGAAGCTTTCTTT,CASAGGRRGEAFF
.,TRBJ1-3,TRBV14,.,TGTGCCAGCAGCCAAGCGGAGGTGGCCATATATTTT,CASSQAEVAIYF
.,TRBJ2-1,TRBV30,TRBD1,TGTGCCTGGAGTGTCCCGGGACAGCTACAGTTCTTC,CAWSVPGQLQFF
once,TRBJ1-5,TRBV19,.,TGTGCCAGTAGGCCCTCCACCAATCAGGGTGGCAATCAGCCCCAGCATTTT,CASRPSTNQGGNQPQHF
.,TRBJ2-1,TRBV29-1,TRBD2,TGCAGCGTTGTCTTCCCTAGCGGGATCAATGAGCAGTTCTTC,CSVVFPSGINEQFF
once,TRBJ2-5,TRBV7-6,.,TGTGCCAGCAGCTTGGCAGAGACCCAGTACTTC,CASSLAETQYF
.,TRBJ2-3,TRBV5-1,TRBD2,TGCGCCAGCCTGCTACTAGCGGGTCGAACAGATACGCAGTATTTT,CASLLLAGRTDTQYF
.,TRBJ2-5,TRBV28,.,TGTGCCAGCACCCTGGGCCCTCGGGAGACCCAGTACTTC,CASTLGPRETQYF
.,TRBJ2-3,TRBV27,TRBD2,TGTGCCAGCAGGGGACGGAGCGGGGGACGCACAGATACGCAGTATTTT,CASRGRSGGRTDTQYF
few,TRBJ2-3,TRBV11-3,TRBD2,TGTGCCAGCAGCTCCGCCGGTTGGGCTAGCGGGAGTTTAGTTACAGATACGCAGTATTTT,CASSSAGWASGSLVTDTQYF
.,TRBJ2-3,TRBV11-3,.,TGTGCCAGCAGCTTAAATCAGGATACGCAGTATTTT,CASSLNQDTQYF
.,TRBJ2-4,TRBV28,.,TGTGCCAGCAGTTTGTCATCCGCAGGGATGGCCAAAAACATTCAGTACTTC,CASSLSSAGMAKNIQYF
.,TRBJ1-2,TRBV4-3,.,TGCGCCAGCAGCCAAGGGGGCAGGGGATCCTATGGCTACACCTTC,CASSQGGRGSYGYTF
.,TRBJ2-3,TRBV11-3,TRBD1,TGTGCCAGCACCCCGGGACAGGGGCGGACAGATACGCAGTATTTT,CASTPGQGRTDTQYF
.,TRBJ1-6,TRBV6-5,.,TGTGCCGGGGCTAGGAGTATTAATTCACCCCTCCACTTT,CAGARSINSPLHF
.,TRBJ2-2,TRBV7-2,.,TGTGCCAGCAGCTTAAAGCGGGCGACTGGGGAGCTGTTTTTT,CASSLKRATGELFF
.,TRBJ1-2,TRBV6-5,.,TGTGCCAGCAGTACCCCCGGGGGAGGCTACACCTTC,CASSTPGGGYTF
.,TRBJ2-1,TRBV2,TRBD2,TGTGCCAGCAGTACCCAGGGACTAGCGGACAATGAGCAGTTCTTC,CASSTQGLADNEQFF
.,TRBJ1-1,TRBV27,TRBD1,TGTGCCACAGCCAAGGACAGGGGGTTAGCTGAAGCTTTCTTT,CATAKDRGLAEAFF
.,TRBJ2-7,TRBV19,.,TGTGCCAGTAGTATAGGGGCCCACGAGCAGTACTTC,CASSIGAHEQYF
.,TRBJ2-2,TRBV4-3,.,TGCGCCAGCAGCCAAGAACAGGGTAGGCCGACCGGGGAGCTGTTTTTT,CASSQEQGRPTGELFF
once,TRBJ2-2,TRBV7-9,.,TGTGCCAGCAGCTTAGAGCCCACCGGGGAGCTGTTTTTT,CASSLEPTGELFF
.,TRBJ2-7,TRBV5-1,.,TGCGCCAGCAGCTTGGAACCGGGGGAAGGGGAGCAGTACTTC,CASSLEPGEGEQYF
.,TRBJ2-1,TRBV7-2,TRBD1,TGTGCCAGCAGCTCCACCGGGACAGGGACCAATGAGCAGTTCTTC,CASSSTGTGTNEQFF
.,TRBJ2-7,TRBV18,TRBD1,TGTGCCAGCTCACCACCGTCGGGGACAGGGTTCTACGAGCAGTACTTC,CASSPPSGTGFYEQYF
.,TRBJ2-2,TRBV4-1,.,TGCGCCAGCAGCCAAGGGTGGGCCAACACCGGGGAGCTGTTTTTT,CASSQGWANTGELFF
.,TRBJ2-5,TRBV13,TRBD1,TGTGCCAGCAGCTCCGGGACAGTCCAAGAGACCCAGTACTTC,CASSSGTVQETQYF
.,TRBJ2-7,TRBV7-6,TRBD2,TGTGCCAGCAGCTTACCAGCGGGAGGCCCCAGGTCTCCCCCGACCTACGAGCAGTACTTC,CASSLPAGGPRSPPTYEQYF
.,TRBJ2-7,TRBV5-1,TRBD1,TGCGCCAGCAGCTCGTCGGACAGGGGATCCTACGAGCAGTACTTC,CASSSSDRGSYEQYF
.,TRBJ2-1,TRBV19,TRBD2,TGTGCCAGTAGTATGCGGGGGGGGTTGTACGAGCAGTTCTTC,CASSMRGGLYEQFF
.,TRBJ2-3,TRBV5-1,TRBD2,TGCGCCAGCAGCTCGGGGACTAGCAGTTCAGATACGCAGTATTTT,CASSSGTSSSDTQYF
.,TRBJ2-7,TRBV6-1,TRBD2,TGTGCCAGCAGTTCTATGGGAGGGGTCTACGGGCAGTACTTC,CASSSMGGVYGQYF
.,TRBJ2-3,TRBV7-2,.,TGTGCCAGCAGCCCGTTCCCCAGGGGTCGAGATACGCAGTATTTT,CASSPFPRGRDTQYF
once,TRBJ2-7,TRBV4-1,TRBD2,TGCGCCAGCAGCCAAGGTGGGGAGGGCCGCTACGAGCAGTACTTC,CASSQGGEGRYEQYF
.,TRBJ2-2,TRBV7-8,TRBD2,TGTGCCAGCAGTATCTCGGAACTAGCGGGAGTCTTGAACACCGGGGAGCTGTTTTTT,CASSISELAGVLNTGELFF
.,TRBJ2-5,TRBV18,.,TGTGCCAGCTCACCGGGACTGGAGGAGACCCAGTACTTC,CASSPGLEETQYF
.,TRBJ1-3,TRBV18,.,TGTGCCAGCTTCCAGGGTTACTCTGGAAACACCATATATTTT,CASFQGYSGNTIYF